This T cell receptor (beta chain) was identified in a study of CD8 T cells in Susac syndrome. In its sample, this clonotype was seen once. V was shortened by 4 bases and J by 6 bases, with 15 bases between the two germline ends. Germline V lookup: CDR1 MNHEY, CDR2 SVGAGI. This CDR3 is built from 15 residues. Reverse transcription used about 0.45 to 1 ug RNA and random hexamers. TCRdb called the immunoSEQ multiplex PCR reads again in MiXCR, with one record for every CDR3 protein. The table has roughly 220,000 distinct CDR3 sequences, roughly 93% seen once; the top ten hold 0.15% to 0.2%. Input material: CD4+ T cells from PBMCs. The receptor comes from a human donor with Susac syndrome. This chain links TRBV6-5 with TRBJ2-2; tentatively, D is TRBD1 (6 bases). CDR3: CASSSTGQMPGELFF. In nucleotides, the CDR3 is TGTGCCAGCAGTTCTACTGGACAGATGCCCGGGGAGCTGTTTTTT.